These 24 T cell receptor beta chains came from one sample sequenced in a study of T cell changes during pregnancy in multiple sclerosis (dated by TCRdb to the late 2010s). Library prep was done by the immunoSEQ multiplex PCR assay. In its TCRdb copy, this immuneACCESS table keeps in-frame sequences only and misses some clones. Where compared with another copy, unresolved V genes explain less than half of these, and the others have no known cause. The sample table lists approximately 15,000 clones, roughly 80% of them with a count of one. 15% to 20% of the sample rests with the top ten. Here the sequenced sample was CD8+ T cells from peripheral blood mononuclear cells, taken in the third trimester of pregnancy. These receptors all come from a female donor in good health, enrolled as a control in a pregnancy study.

CDR3 DNA sequence: TGTGCCAGCAGTTTAACGGGGGAGGGCTACGAGCAGTACTTC. Encoded protein: CASSLTGEGYEQYF. The chain carries TRBV28 and TRBJ2-7, with TRBD2 matching over 7 bases. The CDR3 runs to 14 residues. The V segment lost 2 bases and the J segment 3 bases; nucleotides outside the gene matches: 4. Germline values: CDR1 MDHEN, CDR2 SYDVKM.

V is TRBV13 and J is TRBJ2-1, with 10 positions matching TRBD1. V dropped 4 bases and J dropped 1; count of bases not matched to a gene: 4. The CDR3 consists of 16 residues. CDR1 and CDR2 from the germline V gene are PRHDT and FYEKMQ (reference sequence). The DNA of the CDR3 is TGTGCCAGCAGCTCCCGGGACAGGGGATCCTACAATGAGCAGTTCTTC. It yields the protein CASSSRDRGSYNEQFF.

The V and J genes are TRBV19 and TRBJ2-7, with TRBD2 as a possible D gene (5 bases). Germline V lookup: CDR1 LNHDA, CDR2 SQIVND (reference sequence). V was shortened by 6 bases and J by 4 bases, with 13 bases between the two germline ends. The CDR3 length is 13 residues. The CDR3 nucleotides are TGTGCCAGTAGCCCCGGGGTCGTATACGAGCAGTACTTC. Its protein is CASSPGVVYEQYF.

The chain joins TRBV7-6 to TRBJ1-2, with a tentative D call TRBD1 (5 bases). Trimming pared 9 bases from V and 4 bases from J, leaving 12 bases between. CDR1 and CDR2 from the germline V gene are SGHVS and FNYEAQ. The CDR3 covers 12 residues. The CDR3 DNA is TGTGCCAGTGGCTCGGGGGGCTATGGCTACACCTTC. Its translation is CASGSGGYGYTF.

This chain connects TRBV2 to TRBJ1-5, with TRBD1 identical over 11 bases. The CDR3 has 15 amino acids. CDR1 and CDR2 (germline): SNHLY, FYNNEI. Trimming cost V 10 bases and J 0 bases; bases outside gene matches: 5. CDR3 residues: CATGQGASSNQPQHF. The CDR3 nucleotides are TGTGCCACCGGACAGGGGGCGAGTAGCAATCAGCCCCAGCATTTT. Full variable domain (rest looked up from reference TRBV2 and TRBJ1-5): EPEVTQTPSHQVTQMGQEVILRCVPISNHLYFYWYRQILGQKVEFLVSFYNNEISEKSEIFDDQFSVERPDGSNFTLKIRSTKLEDSAMYFCATGQGASSNQPQHFGDGTRLSIL.

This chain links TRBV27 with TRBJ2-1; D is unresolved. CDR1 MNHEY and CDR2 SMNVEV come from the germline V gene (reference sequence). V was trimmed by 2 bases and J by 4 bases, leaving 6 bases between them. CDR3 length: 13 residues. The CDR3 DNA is TGTGCCAGCAGTTTAGCCGGTTACAATGAGCAGTTCTTC. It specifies CASSLAGYNEQFF.

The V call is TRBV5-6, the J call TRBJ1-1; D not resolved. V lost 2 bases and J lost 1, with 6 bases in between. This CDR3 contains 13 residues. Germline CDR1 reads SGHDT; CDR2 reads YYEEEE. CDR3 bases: TGTGCCAGCAGCTTTCCAGAGAACACTGAAGCTTTCTTT. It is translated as CASSFPENTEAFF. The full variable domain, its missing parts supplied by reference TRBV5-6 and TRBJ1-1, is DAGVTQSPTHLIKTRGQQVTLRCSPKSGHDTVSWYQQALGQGPQFIFQYYEEEERQRGNFPDRFSGHQFPNYSSELNVNALLLGDSALYLCASSFPENTEAFFGQGTRLTVV.

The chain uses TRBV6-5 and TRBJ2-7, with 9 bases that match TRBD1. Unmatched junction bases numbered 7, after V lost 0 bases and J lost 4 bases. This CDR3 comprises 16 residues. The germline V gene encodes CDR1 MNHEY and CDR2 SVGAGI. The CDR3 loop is CASSYSQGALSYEQYF. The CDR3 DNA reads TGTGCCAGCAGTTACTCACAGGGGGCGTTAAGTTACGAGCAGTACTTC.

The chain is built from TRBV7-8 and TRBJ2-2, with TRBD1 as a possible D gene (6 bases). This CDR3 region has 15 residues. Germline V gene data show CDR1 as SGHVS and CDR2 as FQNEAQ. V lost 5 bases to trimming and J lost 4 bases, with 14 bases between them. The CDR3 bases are TGTGCCAGCAGCAAGGACAGACTGGGCACCGGGGAGCTGTTTTTT. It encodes CASSKDRLGTGELFF.

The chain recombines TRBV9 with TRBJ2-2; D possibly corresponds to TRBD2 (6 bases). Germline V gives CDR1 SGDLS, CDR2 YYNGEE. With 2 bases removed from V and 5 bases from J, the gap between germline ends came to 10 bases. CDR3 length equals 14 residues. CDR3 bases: TGTGCCAGCAGCGTGGCCGGGGGAACCGGGGAGCTGTTTTTT. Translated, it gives CASSVAGGTGELFF.

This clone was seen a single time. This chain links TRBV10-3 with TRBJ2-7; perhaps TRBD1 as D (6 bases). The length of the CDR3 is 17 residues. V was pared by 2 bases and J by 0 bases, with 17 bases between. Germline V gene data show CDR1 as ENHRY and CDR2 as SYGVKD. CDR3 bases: TGTGCCATCAGTGAGGATCCACAGGGCGTAAGCTCCTACGAGCAGTACTTC. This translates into CAISEDPQGVSSYEQYF.

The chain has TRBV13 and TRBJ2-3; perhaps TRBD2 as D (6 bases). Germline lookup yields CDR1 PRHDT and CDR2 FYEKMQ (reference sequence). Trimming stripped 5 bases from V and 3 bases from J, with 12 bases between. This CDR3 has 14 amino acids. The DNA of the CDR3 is TGTGCCAGCAGCAATGCGGGGCGGACAGATACGCAGTATTTT. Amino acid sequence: CASSNAGRTDTQYF. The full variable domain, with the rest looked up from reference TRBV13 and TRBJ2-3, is AAGVIQSPRHLIKEKRETATLKCYPIPRHDTVYWYQQGPGQDPQFLISFYEKMQSDKGSIPDRFSAQQFSDYHSELNMSSLELGDSALYFCASSNAGRTDTQYFGPGTRLTVL.

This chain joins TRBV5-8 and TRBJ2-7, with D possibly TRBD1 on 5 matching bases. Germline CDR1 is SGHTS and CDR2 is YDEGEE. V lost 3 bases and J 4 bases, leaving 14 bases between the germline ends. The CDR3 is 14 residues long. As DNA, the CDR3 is TGTGCCAGCAGCTGGCAGGGTTCCACATACGAGCAGTACTTC. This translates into CASSWQGSTYEQYF.

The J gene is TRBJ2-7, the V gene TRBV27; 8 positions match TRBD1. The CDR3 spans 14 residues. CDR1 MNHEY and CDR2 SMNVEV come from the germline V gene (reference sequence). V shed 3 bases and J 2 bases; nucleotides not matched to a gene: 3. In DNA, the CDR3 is TGTGCCAGCAGTTTCGGACAGGGTCCCTACGAGCAGTACTTC. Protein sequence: CASSFGQGPYEQYF.

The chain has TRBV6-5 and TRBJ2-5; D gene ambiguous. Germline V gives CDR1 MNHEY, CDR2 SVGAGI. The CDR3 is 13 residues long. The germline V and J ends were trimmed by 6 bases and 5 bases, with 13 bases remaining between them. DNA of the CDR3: TGTGCCAGCAGCGTTGATACCGGGGAGACCCAGTACTTC. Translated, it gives CASSVDTGETQYF.

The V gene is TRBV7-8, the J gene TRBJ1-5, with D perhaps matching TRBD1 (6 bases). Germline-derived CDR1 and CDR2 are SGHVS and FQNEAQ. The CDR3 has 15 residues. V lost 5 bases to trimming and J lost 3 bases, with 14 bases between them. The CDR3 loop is CASSPGGGANQPQHF. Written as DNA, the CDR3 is TGTGCCAGCAGCCCTGGGGGGGGCGCCAATCAGCCCCAGCATTTT.

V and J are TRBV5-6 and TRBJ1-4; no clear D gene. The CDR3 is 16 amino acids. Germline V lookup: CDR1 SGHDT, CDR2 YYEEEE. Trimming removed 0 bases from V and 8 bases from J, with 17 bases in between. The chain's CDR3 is CASSLGWIGNSEKLFF. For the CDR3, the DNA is TGTGCCAGCAGCTTGGGTTGGATCGGGAACTCCGAAAAACTGTTTTTT.

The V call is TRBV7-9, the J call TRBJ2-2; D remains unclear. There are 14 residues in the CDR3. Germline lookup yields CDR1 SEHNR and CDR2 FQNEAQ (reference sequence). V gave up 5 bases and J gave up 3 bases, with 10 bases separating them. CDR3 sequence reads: CASSQKSYTGELFF. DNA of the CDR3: TGTGCCAGCAGCCAAAAATCATACACCGGGGAGCTGTTTTTT.

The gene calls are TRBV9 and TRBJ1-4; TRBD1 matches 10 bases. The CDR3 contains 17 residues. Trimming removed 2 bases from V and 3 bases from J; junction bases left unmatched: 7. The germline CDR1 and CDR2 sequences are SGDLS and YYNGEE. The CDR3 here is CASSVRDRGHSNEKLFF. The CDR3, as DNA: TGTGCCAGCAGCGTTCGGGACAGGGGACACTCTAATGAAAAACTGTTTTTT.

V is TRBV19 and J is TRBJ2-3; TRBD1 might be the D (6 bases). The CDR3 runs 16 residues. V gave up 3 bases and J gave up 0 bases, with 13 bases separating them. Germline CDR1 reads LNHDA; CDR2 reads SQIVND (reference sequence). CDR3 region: CASSILAQGSTDTQYF. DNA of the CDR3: TGTGCCAGTAGTATCCTAGCCCAGGGGAGCACAGATACGCAGTATTTT.

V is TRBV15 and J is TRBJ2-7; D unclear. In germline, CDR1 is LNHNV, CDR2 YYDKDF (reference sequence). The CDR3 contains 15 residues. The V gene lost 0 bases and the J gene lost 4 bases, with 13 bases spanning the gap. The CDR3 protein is CATSREPPGRYEQYF. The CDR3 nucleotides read TGTGCCACCAGCAGAGAGCCCCCCGGTAGATACGAGCAGTACTTC.

In DNA, the CDR3 is TGTGCCAGCATCCCGACAGGGGCCTCCTACGAGCAGTACTTC. Translated, it gives CASIPTGASYEQYF. The rearrangement links TRBV28 to TRBJ2-7; 8 bases are shared with TRBD1. V trimming: 7 bases; J trimming: 0 bases; junction bases outside the gene matches: 5. CDR3 length equals 14 residues. The germline V gene encodes CDR1 MDHEN and CDR2 SYDVKM.

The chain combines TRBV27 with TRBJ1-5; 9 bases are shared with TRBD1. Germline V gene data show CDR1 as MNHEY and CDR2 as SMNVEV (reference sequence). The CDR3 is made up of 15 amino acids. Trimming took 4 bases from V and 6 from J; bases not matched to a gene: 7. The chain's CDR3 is CASSYSGTGSQPQHF. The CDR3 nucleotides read TGTGCCAGCAGTTACTCCGGGACAGGGAGTCAGCCCCAGCATTTT.

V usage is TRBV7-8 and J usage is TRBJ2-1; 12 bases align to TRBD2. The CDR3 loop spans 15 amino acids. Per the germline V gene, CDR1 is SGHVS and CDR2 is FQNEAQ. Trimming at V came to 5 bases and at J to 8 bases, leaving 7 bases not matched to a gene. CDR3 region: CASSPGLAGRDEQFF. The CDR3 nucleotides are TGTGCCAGCAGCCCAGGACTAGCGGGGCGTGATGAGCAGTTCTTC.